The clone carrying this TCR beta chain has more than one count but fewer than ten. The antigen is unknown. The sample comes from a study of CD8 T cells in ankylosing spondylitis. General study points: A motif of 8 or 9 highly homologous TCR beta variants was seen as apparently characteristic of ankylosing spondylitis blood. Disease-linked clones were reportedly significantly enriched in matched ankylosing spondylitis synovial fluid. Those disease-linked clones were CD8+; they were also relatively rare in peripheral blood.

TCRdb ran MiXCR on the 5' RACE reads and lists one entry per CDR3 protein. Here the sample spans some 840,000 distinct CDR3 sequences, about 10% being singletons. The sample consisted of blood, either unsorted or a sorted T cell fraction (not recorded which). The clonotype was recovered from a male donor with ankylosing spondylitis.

CDR3 DNA: TGTGCCATCAGTGCGGGACAGGGGGCCACTGAAGCTTTCTTT. It encodes CAISAGQGATEAFF. The chain couples TRBV10-3 to TRBJ1-1, with 12 bases identical to TRBD1. This CDR3 is built from 14 residues. The germline CDR1 and CDR2 sequences are ENHRY and SYGVKD. After removal of 4 bases from V and 4 bases from J, the junction contained 1 base not matched to a gene.